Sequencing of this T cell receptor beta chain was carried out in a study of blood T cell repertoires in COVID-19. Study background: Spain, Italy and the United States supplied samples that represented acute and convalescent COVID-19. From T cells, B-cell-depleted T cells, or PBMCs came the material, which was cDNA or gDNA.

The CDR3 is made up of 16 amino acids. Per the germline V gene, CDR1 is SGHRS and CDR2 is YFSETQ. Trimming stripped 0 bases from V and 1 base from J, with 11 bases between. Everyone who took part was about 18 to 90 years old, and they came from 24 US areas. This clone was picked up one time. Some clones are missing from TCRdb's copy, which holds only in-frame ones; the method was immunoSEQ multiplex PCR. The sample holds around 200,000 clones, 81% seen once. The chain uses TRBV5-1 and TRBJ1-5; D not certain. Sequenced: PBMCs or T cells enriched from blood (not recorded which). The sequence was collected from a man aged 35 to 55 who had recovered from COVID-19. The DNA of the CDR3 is TGCGCCAGCAGCTTGGAAGGGTCGGGAAGCAATCAGCCCCAGCATTTT. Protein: CASSLEGSGSNQPQHF.